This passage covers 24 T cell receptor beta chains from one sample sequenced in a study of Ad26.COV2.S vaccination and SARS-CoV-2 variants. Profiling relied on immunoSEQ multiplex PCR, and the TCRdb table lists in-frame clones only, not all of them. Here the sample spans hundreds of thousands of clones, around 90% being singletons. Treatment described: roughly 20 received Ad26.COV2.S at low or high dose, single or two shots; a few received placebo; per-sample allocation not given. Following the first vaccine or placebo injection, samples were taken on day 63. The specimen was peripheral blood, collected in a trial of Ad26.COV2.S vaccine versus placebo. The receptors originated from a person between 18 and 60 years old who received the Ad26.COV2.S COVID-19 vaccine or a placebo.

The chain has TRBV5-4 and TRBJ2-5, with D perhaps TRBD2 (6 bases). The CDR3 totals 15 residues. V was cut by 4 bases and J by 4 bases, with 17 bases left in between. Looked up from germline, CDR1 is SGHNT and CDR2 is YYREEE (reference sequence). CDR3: CASSGIHGGTETQYF. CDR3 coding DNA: TGTGCCAGCAGCGGGATCCACGGAGGGACAGAGACCCAGTACTTC.

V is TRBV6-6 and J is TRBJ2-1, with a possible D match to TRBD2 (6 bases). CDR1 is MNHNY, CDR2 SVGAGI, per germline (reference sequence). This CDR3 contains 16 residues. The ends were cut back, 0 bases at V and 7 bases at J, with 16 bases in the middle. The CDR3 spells CASSYSPGLRENEQFF. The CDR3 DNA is TGTGCCAGCAGTTACTCGCCGGGACTTAGGGAAAATGAGCAGTTCTTC.

The DNA of the CDR3 is TGTGCCAGCTCAGATCTGGACGGTCAGCCCCAGCATTTT. Its protein is CASSDLDGQPQHF. The rearrangement uses TRBV18 and TRBJ1-5; no definite D call. Germline loops: CDR1 KGHSH, CDR2 LQKENI. V lost 5 bases and J lost 6, with 11 bases in between. The CDR3 is 13 amino acids.

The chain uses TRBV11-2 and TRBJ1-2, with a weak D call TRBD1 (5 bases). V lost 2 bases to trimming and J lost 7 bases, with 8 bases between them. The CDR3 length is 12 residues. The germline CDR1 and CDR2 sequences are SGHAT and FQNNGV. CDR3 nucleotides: TGTGCCAGCAGCTTACTCAGGGTTGGCTACACCTTC. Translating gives CASSLLRVGYTF.

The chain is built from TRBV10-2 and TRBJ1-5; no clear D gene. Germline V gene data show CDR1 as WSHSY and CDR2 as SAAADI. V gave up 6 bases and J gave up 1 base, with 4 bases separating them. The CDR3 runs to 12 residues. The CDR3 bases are TGCGCCAGCAGCGAGAGCAATCAGCCCCAGCATTTT. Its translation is CASSESNQPQHF.

DNA for the CDR3: TGTGCCTGTTCGACAGGGTTCAATCAGCCCCAGCATTTT. This encodes CACSTGFNQPQHF. This chain uses TRBV30 with TRBJ1-5, with 7 bases lining up with TRBD1. Germline CDR1 is GTSNPN and CDR2 is SVGIG (reference sequence). The CDR3 totals 13 residues. V lost 6 bases and J lost 3; bases outside the gene matches: 5. Combining the CDR3 with reference TRBV30 and TRBJ1-5 gives the whole variable domain SQTIHQWPATLVQPVGSPLSLECTVEGTSNPNLYWYRQAAGRGLQLLFYSVGIGQISSEVPQNLSASRPQDRQFILSSKKLLLSDSGFYLCACSTGFNQPQHFGDGTRLSIL.

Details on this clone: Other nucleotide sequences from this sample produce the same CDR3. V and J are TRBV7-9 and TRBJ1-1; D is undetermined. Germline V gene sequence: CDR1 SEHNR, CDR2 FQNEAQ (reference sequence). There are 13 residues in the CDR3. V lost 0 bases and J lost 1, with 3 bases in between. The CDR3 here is CASSLAANTEAFF. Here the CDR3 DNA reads TGTGCCAGCAGCTTAGCAGCGAACACTGAAGCTTTCTTT.

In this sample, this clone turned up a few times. The CDR3 bases are TGTGCCAGCAGCTTGGACTTGGCCGAAGGAAACACCATATATTTT. It specifies CASSLDLAEGNTIYF. The chain combines TRBV5-4 with TRBJ1-3; D is unclear. V was trimmed by 0 bases and J by 4 bases, leaving 11 bases between them. This CDR3 is built from 15 residues. Germline CDR1 SGHNT, CDR2 YYREEE (reference sequence).

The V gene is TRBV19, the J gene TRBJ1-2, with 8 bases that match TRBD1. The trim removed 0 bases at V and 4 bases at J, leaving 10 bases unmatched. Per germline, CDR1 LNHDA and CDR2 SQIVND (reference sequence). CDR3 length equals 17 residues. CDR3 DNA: TGTGCCAGTAGTATAGATGACGGGACAGGCAGATTCTATGGCTACACCTTC. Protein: CASSIDDGTGRFYGYTF.

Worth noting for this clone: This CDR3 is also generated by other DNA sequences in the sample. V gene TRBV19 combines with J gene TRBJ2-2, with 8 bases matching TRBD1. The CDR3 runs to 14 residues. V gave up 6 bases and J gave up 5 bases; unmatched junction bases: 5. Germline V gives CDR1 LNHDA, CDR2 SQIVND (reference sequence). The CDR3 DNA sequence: TGTGCCAGTAGCGGACAGGGAGCAACCGGGGAGCTGTTTTTT. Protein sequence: CASSGQGATGELFF.

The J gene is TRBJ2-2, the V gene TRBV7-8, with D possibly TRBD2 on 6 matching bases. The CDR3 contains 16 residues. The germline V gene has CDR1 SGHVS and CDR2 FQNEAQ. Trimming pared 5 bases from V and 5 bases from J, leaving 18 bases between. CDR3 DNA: TGTGCCAGCAGCCACTCCTCGGGAGTGAGTACCGGGGAGCTGTTTTTT. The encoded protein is CASSHSSGVSTGELFF.

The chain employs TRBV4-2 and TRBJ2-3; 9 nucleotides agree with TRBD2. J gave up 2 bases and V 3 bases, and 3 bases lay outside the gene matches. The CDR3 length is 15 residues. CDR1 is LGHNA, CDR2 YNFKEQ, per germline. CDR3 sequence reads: CASSQREGDTDTQYF. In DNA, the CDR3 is TGTGCCAGCAGCCAGCGGGAGGGGGACACAGATACGCAGTATTTT.

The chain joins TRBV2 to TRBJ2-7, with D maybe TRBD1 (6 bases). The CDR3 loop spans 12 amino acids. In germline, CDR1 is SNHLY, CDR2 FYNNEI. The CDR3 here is CATGNLAYEQYF. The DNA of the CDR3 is TGTGCAACAGGGAACCTGGCCTACGAGCAGTACTTC.

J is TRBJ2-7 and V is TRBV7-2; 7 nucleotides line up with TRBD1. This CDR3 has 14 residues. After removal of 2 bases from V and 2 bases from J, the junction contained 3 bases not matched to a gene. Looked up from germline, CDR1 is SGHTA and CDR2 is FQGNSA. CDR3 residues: CASSLTGAPYEQYF. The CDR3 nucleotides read TGTGCCAGCAGCTTAACAGGGGCCCCCTACGAGCAGTACTTC. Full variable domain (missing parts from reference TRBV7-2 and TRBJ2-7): GAGVSQSPSNKVTEKGKDVELRCDPISGHTALYWYRQSLGQGLEFLIYFQGNSAPDKSGLPSDRFSAERTGGSVSTLTIQRTQQEDSAVYLCASSLTGAPYEQYFGPGTRLTVT.

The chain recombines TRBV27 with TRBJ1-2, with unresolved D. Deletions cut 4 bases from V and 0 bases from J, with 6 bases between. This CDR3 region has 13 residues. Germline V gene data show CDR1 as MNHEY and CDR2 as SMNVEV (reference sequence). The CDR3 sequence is CASSSTANYGYTF. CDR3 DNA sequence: TGTGCCAGCAGTTCCACAGCTAACTATGGCTACACCTTC.

The CDR3 nucleotides read TGTGCCAGCAGTGAAGGGCGGGTTAGCTATGGCTACACCTTC. Its protein is CASSEGRVSYGYTF. The chain couples TRBV2 to TRBJ1-2, with D unresolved. CDR3 length: 14 amino acids. V was shortened by 1 base and J by 4 bases, with 10 bases between the two germline ends. Germline V gene data show CDR1 as SNHLY and CDR2 as FYNNEI.

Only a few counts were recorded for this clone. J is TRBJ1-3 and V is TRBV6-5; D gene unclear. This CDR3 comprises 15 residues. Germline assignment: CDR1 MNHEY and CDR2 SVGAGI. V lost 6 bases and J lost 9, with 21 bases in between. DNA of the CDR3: TGTGCCAGCAGGGACCTGGCTGGGGTGGAGGTCACCATATATTTT. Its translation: CASRDLAGVEVTIYF.

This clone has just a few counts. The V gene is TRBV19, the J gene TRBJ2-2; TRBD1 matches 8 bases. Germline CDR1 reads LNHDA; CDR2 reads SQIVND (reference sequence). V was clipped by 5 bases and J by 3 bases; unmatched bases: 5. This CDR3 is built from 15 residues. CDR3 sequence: CASSSRDRYTGELFF. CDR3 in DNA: TGTGCCAGTAGTTCCCGGGACAGGTACACCGGGGAGCTGTTTTTT.

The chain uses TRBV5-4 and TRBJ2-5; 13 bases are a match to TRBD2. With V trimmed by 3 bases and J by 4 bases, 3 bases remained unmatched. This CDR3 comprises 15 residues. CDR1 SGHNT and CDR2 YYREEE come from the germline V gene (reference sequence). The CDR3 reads CASSSRLAGGETQYF. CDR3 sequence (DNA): TGTGCCAGCAGCTCGCGACTAGCGGGGGGAGAGACCCAGTACTTC.

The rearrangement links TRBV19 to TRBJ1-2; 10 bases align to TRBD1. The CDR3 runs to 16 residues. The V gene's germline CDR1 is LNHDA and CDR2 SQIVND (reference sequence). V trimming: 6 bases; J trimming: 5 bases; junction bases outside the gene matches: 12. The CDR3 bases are TGTGCCAGTAGCCCATCGACAGGGGGCGCGGGGTATGGCTACACCTTC. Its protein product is CASSPSTGGAGYGYTF. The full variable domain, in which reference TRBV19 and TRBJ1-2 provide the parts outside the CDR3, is DGGITQSPKYLFRKEGQNVTLSCEQNLNHDAMYWYRQDPGQGLRLIYYSQIVNDFQKGDIAEGYSVSREKKESFPLTVTSAQKNPTAFYLCASSPSTGGAGYGYTFGSGTRLTVV.

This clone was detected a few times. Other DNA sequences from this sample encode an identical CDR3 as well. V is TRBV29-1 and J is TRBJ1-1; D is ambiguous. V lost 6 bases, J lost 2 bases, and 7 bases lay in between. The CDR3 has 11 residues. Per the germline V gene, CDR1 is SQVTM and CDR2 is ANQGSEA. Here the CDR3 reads CSVARNTEAFF. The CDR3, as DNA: TGCAGCGTGGCAAGAAACACTGAAGCTTTCTTT.

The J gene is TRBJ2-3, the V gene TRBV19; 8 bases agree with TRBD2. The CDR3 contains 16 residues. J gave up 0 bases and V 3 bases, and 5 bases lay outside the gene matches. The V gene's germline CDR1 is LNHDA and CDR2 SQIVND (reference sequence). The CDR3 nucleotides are TGTGCCAGTAGTATGGGAAGCGGGAGTAGCACAGATACGCAGTATTTT. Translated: CASSMGSGSSTDTQYF.

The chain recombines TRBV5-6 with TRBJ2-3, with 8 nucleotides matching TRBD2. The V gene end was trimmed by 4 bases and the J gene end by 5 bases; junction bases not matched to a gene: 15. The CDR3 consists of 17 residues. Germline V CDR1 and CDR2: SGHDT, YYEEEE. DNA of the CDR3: TGTGCCAGCAGCCAAGCGGGGGCCACATCGGAAGAAGATACGCAGTATTTT. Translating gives CASSQAGATSEEDTQYF.

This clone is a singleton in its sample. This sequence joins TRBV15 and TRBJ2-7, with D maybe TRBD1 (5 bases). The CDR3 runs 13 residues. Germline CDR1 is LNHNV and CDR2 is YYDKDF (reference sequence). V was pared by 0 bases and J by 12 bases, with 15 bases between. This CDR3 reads CATSRDSDTGLYF. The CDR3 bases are TGTGCCACCAGCAGAGATTCTGACACAGGTCTGTACTTC.